The clone carrying this T cell receptor beta chain showed up many times. Its antigen is unknown. This specimen belongs to a study of early T cells in non-severe SARS-CoV-2 infection. Study context: Sequenced bulk RNA came from whole blood that was unsorted, and chains were unpaired. Points from the study as a whole: Private and CD4 specificities were missed by VDJdb matching, which favored anti-spike CD8 responses.

This CDR3 has 15 amino acids. V dropped 5 bases and J dropped 2; count of bases not matched to a gene: 7. Germline V gene sequence: CDR1 SQVTM, CDR2 ANQGSEA. Attached unique molecular identifiers marked individual cDNA molecules. MiXCR, applied by TCRdb to the 5' RACE reads, yields one record per CDR3 protein. The repertoire consists of roughly 66,000 distinct CDR3 sequences, with roughly 10% occurring once and the leading ten covering more than 2.5%. The source material was whole blood. The chain joins TRBV29-1 to TRBJ2-1; 9 positions match TRBD2. The receptor's source is an adult who was a healthcare worker with PCR-confirmed SARS-CoV-2 infection or an uninfected control (not recorded which). This CDR3 is CSVSHSGRPYNEQFF. As DNA, the CDR3 is TGCAGCGTTTCCCATAGCGGGAGACCCTACAATGAGCAGTTCTTC.